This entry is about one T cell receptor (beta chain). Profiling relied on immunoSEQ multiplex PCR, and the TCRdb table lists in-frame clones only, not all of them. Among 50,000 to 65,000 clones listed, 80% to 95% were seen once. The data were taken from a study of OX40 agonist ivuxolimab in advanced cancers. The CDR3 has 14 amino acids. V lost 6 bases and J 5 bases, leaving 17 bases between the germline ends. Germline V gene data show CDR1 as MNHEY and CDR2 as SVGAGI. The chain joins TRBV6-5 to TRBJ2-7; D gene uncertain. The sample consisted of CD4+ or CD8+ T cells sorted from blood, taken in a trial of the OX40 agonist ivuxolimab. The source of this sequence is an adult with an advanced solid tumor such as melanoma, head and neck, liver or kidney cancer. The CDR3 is CASRSPLRIDEQYF. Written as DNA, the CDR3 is TGTGCCAGCAGGTCCCCTCTCAGGATAGACGAGCAGTACTTC.